These 18 T cell receptor beta chains came from one sample sequenced in a study of T cell repertoires in cytomegalovirus infection. In TCRdb, the reads were re-called with MiXCR into one record per CDR3 protein. Found here are 250,000 or so distinct CDR3 sequences, approximately 15% of them singletons; the top ten hold roughly 45%. Source material: CD8+ T cells from PBMCs. These receptors came from a human donor in good health (CMV status not recorded). Some clones in this sample may be carry-over from other donors' samples.

This clonotype has ten or more counts. The chain uses TRBV4-2 and TRBJ1-3; D remains unclear. The CDR3 spans 17 residues. With 3 bases removed from V and 2 bases from J, the gap between germline ends came to 17 bases. CDR1 and CDR2 from the germline V gene are LGHNA and YNFKEQ. Written as DNA, the CDR3 is TGTGCCAGCAGCCAGCTAGTCAACCTCGAGACTGGAAACACCATATATTTT. It specifies CASSQLVNLETGNTIYF.

The gene calls are TRBV28 and TRBJ2-1; D uncertain. V lost 7 bases to trimming and J lost 4 bases, with 20 bases between them. The CDR3 has 16 amino acids. Germline CDR1 MDHEN, CDR2 SYDVKM. CDR3 nucleotide sequence: TGTGCCAGCATGAACAGCTTTGATAACTCTTACAATGAGCAGTTCTTC. The encoded protein is CASMNSFDNSYNEQFF.

In this sample, this clonotype turned up once. The V gene is TRBV7-9, the J gene TRBJ2-7, with TRBD1 matching 7 bases. CDR1 is SEHNR and CDR2 is FQNEAQ in the germline V gene (reference sequence). The CDR3 totals 14 residues. The junction had 6 bases not matched to a gene; V was cut back by 5 bases and J by 2 bases. CDR3 sequence reads: CASSPQGSPYEQYF. Written as DNA, the CDR3 is TGTGCCAGCAGCCCACAGGGGAGCCCCTACGAGCAGTACTTC.

This clonotype was seen a few times. The DNA for the CDR3 is TGCGCCAGCAGCCAAGCCCGGGGGCAGGGCTACGAGCAGTACTTC. Protein sequence: CASSQARGQGYEQYF. This sequence joins TRBV4-3 and TRBJ2-7, with D perhaps being TRBD1 or TRBD2 (6 bases each). Germline V CDR1 and CDR2: LGHNA, YSLEER. This CDR3 region has 15 residues. Trimming stripped 1 base from V and 3 bases from J, with 13 bases between.

This chain connects TRBV28 to TRBJ2-2; tentative D call: TRBD1 (6 bases). Per germline, CDR1 MDHEN and CDR2 SYDVKM. This CDR3 is 18 amino acids long. Trimming pared 1 base from V and 4 bases from J, leaving 19 bases between. The chain's CDR3 is CASSLFIYKDSLTGELFF. The CDR3 DNA is TGTGCCAGCAGTTTATTTATATACAAGGACAGCCTCACCGGGGAGCTGTTTTTT.

The chain has TRBV7-9 and TRBJ2-7; D ambiguous. The CDR3 extends over 15 amino acids. Germline V gene lookup returns CDR1 SEHNR and CDR2 FQNEAQ (reference sequence). Trimming took off 5 bases at V and 0 bases at J, with 14 bases between the two ends. CDR3 protein: CASSLIASVSYEQYF. Here the CDR3 DNA reads TGTGCCAGCAGCCTGATCGCGTCGGTCTCCTACGAGCAGTACTTC. The variable domain in full, completed from reference TRBV7-9 and TRBJ2-7, reads DTGVSQNPRHKITKRGQNVTFRCDPISEHNRLYWYRQTLGQGPEFLTYFQNEAQLEKSRLLSDRFSAERPKGSFSTLEIQRTEQGDSAMYLCASSLIASVSYEQYFGPGTRLTVT.

This clonotype came up a few times. The chain is built from TRBV15 and TRBJ2-1, with 11 bases fitting TRBD1. J gave up 0 bases and V 1 base, and 8 bases lay outside the gene matches. CDR1 is LNHNV and CDR2 is YYDKDF in the germline V gene (reference sequence). The CDR3 length is 19 residues. The CDR3: CATSRVGGQGGFSYNEQFF. CDR3 DNA: TGTGCCACCAGCAGAGTGGGGGGACAGGGGGGATTCTCCTACAATGAGCAGTTCTTC. The full variable domain, rest sourced from reference TRBV15 and TRBJ2-1, is DAMVIQNPRYQVTQFGKPVTLSCSQTLNHNVMYWYQQKSSQAPKLLFHYYDKDFNNEADTPDNFQSRRPNTSFCFLDIRSPGLGDTAMYLCATSRVGGQGGFSYNEQFFGPGTRLTVL.

V and J are TRBV6-5 and TRBJ1-2, with D possibly matching TRBD1 (6 bases). V lost 4 bases, J lost 4 bases, and 19 bases lay in between. The CDR3 extends over 16 amino acids. Germline CDR1 reads MNHEY; CDR2 reads SVGAGI. The CDR3 nucleotides are TGTGCCAGCAGTTCGCCCGGGACAACTGCGGGCTATGGCTACACCTTC. Amino acid sequence: CASSSPGTTAGYGYTF.

This clonotype was seen many times. This sequence joins TRBV7-9 and TRBJ2-7; D may correspond to TRBD1 or TRBD2 (5 bases each). Germline lookup yields CDR1 SEHNR and CDR2 FQNEAQ (reference sequence). This CDR3 spans 15 amino acids. V lost 2 bases, J lost 0 bases, and 11 bases lay in between. CDR3 nucleotide sequence: TGTGCCAGCAGCTTATTGGGGGTGAACTCCTACGAGCAGTACTTC. As protein: CASSLLGVNSYEQYF.

This rearrangement joins TRBV19 to TRBJ1-5; the D is unclear. This CDR3 comprises 16 residues. Trimming pared 7 bases from V and 0 bases from J, leaving 16 bases between. CDR1 and CDR2 from the germline V gene are LNHDA and SQIVND (reference sequence). CDR3 sequence (DNA): TGTGCCAGTACATCGGGGTTGACCGATAGCAATCAGCCCCAGCATTTT. This translates into CASTSGLTDSNQPQHF.

This clonotype has only a few counts. As DNA, the CDR3 is TGTGCCAGCAGCTCTCTAGGTGGCAGGGATTCACCCCTCCACTTT. Its protein is CASSSLGGRDSPLHF. This chain uses TRBV7-9 with TRBJ1-6, with D tentatively TRBD1 (5 bases). Germline CDR1 SEHNR, CDR2 FQNEAQ (reference sequence). Trimming stripped 4 bases from V and 8 bases from J, with 15 bases between. This CDR3 has 15 amino acids.

The V and J genes are TRBV6-6 and TRBJ2-7, with D uncertain. Trimming left V 6 bases short and J 3 bases short, with 15 bases between. CDR3 length equals 14 residues. Germline V gives CDR1 MNHNY, CDR2 SVGAGI (reference sequence). CDR3 residues: CASRALDYDYEQYF. The CDR3 DNA sequence: TGTGCCAGCAGGGCTCTAGATTACGACTACGAGCAGTACTTC.

This chain links TRBV7-2 with TRBJ2-5; D is possibly TRBD2 (7 bases). Trimming pared 5 bases from V and 4 bases from J, leaving 20 bases between. The CDR3 runs 16 residues. Germline V lookup: CDR1 SGHTA, CDR2 FQGNSA. CDR3 nucleotide sequence: TGTGCCAGCAGCCTAAACCGGGGGGCCTCGGGAGAGACCCAGTACTTC. Residues: CASSLNRGASGETQYF.

This clonotype was observed a single time. The CDR3 nucleotides read TGTGCCAGCAGCCAAGCCCTCTCGGGGTCCTACGAGCAGTACTTC. Translation gives CASSQALSGSYEQYF. The chain carries TRBV3-1 and TRBJ2-7; D is perhaps TRBD2 (5 bases). The V and J ends lost 1 base and 1 base respectively, with 11 bases between them. CDR1 is LGHDT and CDR2 is YNNKEL in the germline V gene (reference sequence). CDR3 size: 15 residues.

This clonotype appeared many times. The chain has TRBV7-2 and TRBJ2-1; a possible D gene is TRBD2 (6 bases). Trimming took off 1 base at V and 8 bases at J, with 15 bases between the two ends. Germline CDR1 and CDR2: SGHTA and FQGNSA. The CDR3 is 15 residues long. As DNA, the CDR3 is TGTGCCAGCAGCTTAGAGACACTAGCCTGGGATGAGCAGTTCTTC. It is translated as CASSLETLAWDEQFF.

The table lists this clonotype with many counts. The rearrangement joins TRBV6-1 to TRBJ2-7; D is ambiguous. The CDR3 extends over 15 amino acids. Germline-derived CDR1 and CDR2 are MNHNS and SASEGT. V was clipped by 5 bases and J by 2 bases, with 16 bases between them. In DNA, the CDR3 is TGTGCCAGCAGTCCCGGCATTGGCCAAGCCTACGAGCAGTACTTC. Translating it yields CASSPGIGQAYEQYF.

In this sample, this clonotype turned up many times. The chain links TRBV28 to TRBJ1-1; tentatively, D is TRBD1 (6 bases). The length of the CDR3 is 14 residues. Trimming took off 6 bases at V and 6 bases at J, with 17 bases between the two ends. Per germline, CDR1 MDHEN and CDR2 SYDVKM. CDR3 in amino acids: CASRETGIYPEAFF. The CDR3 bases are TGTGCCAGCAGGGAAACAGGGATTTACCCTGAAGCTTTCTTT.

V is TRBV4-3 and J is TRBJ2-2, with D perhaps TRBD1 (6 bases). The CDR3 is 17 residues long. With 0 bases removed from V and 2 bases from J, the gap between germline ends came to 13 bases. CDR1 and CDR2 (germline): LGHNA, YSLEER. The DNA of the CDR3 is TGCGCCAGCAGCCAAGAAATGCTGGACAGCAACACCGGGGAGCTGTTTTTT. It encodes CASSQEMLDSNTGELFF.